This TCR beta chain was captured in a study of PD-1 blockade in classical Hodgkin lymphoma (dated by TCRdb to about 2020). About the full investigation: Nivolumab dosing was 3 mg/kg intravenously every 2 weeks, continuing until either disease progression or unacceptable toxicity. The study used TCR beta sequencing and CyTOF to define a peripheral blood immune signature of response to PD-1 blockade in classical Hodgkin lymphoma. What the study reported, not specific to this receptor: Diversity was lower in patients who began nivolumab less than 1 year after ASCT, so these patients were left out of later analyses to avoid confounding by immune reconstitution. By C4D1, a significant rise was seen in CD4+ TCR diversity but not in CD8+ TCR diversity (p=0.0027 vs p=0.16), and the rise was most apparent among complete responders (p=0.02). Baseline TCR diversity was reported to be lower in newly diagnosed patients than in healthy donors, and even lower in relapsed/refractory patients. The study was restricted to a single clinical trial cohort, and the causes of repertoire differences, possibly disease activity or prior therapy, were left undefined. Trial patients with a complete response had baseline diversity similar to that of newly diagnosed patients, while partial responders and progressors had significantly lower diversity.

Genomic DNA was isolated using the Qiagen DNeasy kit from unsorted PBMCs as well as from negatively selected CD4+ and CD8+ fractions. TCR beta CDR3 regions were amplified by immunoSEQ multiplex PCR using primers annealing to V and J segments. Amplification bias was minimized using a synthetic immune receptor repertoire, and residual bias was removed computationally after sequencing. The original pipeline was this. Custom Python scripts were used to quantify repertoire diversity as the Shannon entropy index. The unsorted, CD4+ and CD8+ repertoires were each analyzed separately, with the exception of combined analyses, where CD4+ and CD8+ sequences were merged in silico. A clone counted as expanded when the clone's frequency after treatment rose at least 2-fold relative to C1D1, and clones undetected at baseline were given a pseudocount of 0.5. Singleton clones were defined as clones with 0 or 1 copy at C1D1, and non-singleton clones were defined as clones with 2 or more copies. Clones expanded in unsorted samples were annotated as CD4+, CD8+ or unknown by matching protein sequences in sorted samples from the same patient. Wilcoxon tests on paired samples were used to test diversity changes from C1D1 to C4D1. Sourced from immuneACCESS, this table was stored by TCRdb with only in-frame sequences that have V and J called. A share of the clones is absent; for the studies checked, an unresolved V gene accounts for under half, and the remainder has no known explanation. The V and J calls and clone size were taken over from that table, and D and trimming were inferred from the DNA. Across this sample there are roughly 28,000 clones, with about four fifths seen only once. The ten largest clones add up to less than 20% of the sample.

Per the germline V gene, SNHLY is the CDR1 and FYNNEI is the CDR2. V loses 6 bases of germline sequence and J loses 8 bases, and the interval between the two ends is 14 bases. Reading from cysteine to phenylalanine, the CDR3 counts 14 amino acids. Solely the CDR3 DNA is kept, with 42 bases framed from the first base. The sample's time point label, decoded: cycle 4 day 1 (C4D1), after less than seven weeks of nivolumab. Every trial patient had relapsed following autologous stem cell transplantation, and prior brentuximab vedotin exposure was what differed among cohorts A, B and C. The trial cohort was composed of 56 patients with relapsed/refractory classical Hodgkin lymphoma, for whom complete response, partial response or progressive disease was recorded as best overall response. In the multi-cohort phase II CheckMate 205 trial, trial patients received single-agent nivolumab. An independent review committee assessed best overall response using the 2007 International Working Group response criteria. PBMCs from the trial were collected at three points: immediately before nivolumab initiation (C1D1), and during therapy at cycle 2 day 1 and cycle 4 day 1. Peripheral blood was collected in 8 mL Vacutainer Cell Preparation Tubes, from which PBMCs were isolated by centrifugation and then cryopreserved.

As regards this clone: Its antigen remains undetermined. No base qualities exist here, and no much larger clone lies one base off it.

The receptor's source is a human donor with classical Hodgkin lymphoma. In this chain, TRBV2 is recombined with TRBJ1-6, with the D gene not confidently named. The sample in question was peripheral blood mononuclear cells (PBMCs), obtained before the fourth cycle of nivolumab. DNA sequence: TGTGCCAGCAGCCTCAATAATAACTATTCACCCCTCCACTTT. It translates as CASSLNNNYSPLHF.